This T cell receptor beta chain was retrieved from a study of blood T cells in healthy people across ages (dated by TCRdb to the mid-2010s). Regarding the study in general: Template switching captured roughly one uniquely barcoded TCR beta cDNA molecule per two T cells in model experiments. To track age-related changes in TCR beta repertoire diversity, the study relied on deep sequencing normalized with unique cDNA molecular identifiers. The donors were divided into four age groups: young (average approximately 17 years), middle-aged (around 41), aged (roughly 66) and long-lived (around 87). Two additional independent replicas of 1 million unique cDNA reads from the same blood draw were analyzed for two donors (one aged 18 to 29 and one aged 80 or older).

Donors were a few dozen systemically healthy Caucasian individuals from Russia aged roughly 6 to 90 years. Each donor gave around 9 milliliters of peripheral blood, collected into EDTA-treated Vacutainer tubes. Ficoll-Paque density-gradient centrifugation was used to isolate PBMCs, with at least 7 million obtained per sample. Trizol reagent was used to extract total RNA from PBMCs, with at least 5.5 micrograms per sample. For every donor, flow cytometry on a PBMC aliquot measured the percentage of naive CD45RAhigh/CD27high T cells. As encoded in the germline V gene, CDR1 is SQVTM while CDR2 is ANQGSEA. Ends trimmed: V by 4 bases, J by 9 bases; bases unmatched to a gene: 2. There are 12 amino acids in the CDR3, from cysteine to phenylalanine inclusive. Solely the CDR3 DNA is kept, with 36 bases framed from the first base. On this clonotype itself: Its antigen is currently not known. Base qualities are not at hand, and no much larger clone is one base apart.

Receptor amplification or capture employed 5' RACE. The data were produced on an Illumina HiSeq 2500. A second PCR of about 6 to 11 cycles was performed with a sample-barcoded 5' primer and a J-beta primer mix. A template-switch 5' adaptor carrying 12 random nucleotides introduced a unique molecular identifier onto each TCR beta cDNA molecule. Each sample yielded at least 2.5 million CDR3-containing paired-end reads. First-strand cDNA synthesis was performed from all RNA using the Mint cDNA synthesis kit, with priming by a TRBC-specific oligonucleotide. All cDNA was treated with uracil-DNA glycosylase and then went through a first 18-cycle PCR with the universal primers M1SS and BC2_uni_R. The authors' analysis ran thus. Normalization of each sample was performed by random selection of 1 million high-quality reads, each carrying a distinct molecular identifier. Instead of being binned into consensus sequences, reads with shared molecular identifiers were discarded. MiTCR, set to a Q25 quality threshold and the strictest error-elimination algorithm, was used for CDR3 identification, clonotype clustering and error correction. A nonparametric unseen species model with Euler transformation was used to estimate lower-bound total TCR beta diversity. TCRdb cleaned the public reads at Q25 with fastp, built clones with MiXCR and kept in-frame beta chains. Every CDR3 protein is listed once, alongside the most common genes and DNA of its rows. The V and J calls come from TCRdb's annotation, not from the publication. The sample records about 560,000 distinct CDR3 sequences, about a quarter of which are singletons. The biggest ten clones account for over 3.5% of the sample.

Results and caveats for the whole study, not just this receptor: Bulk unsorted PBMC profiling prevented conclusive comparison of naive and antigen-experienced compartments. Observed TCR beta diversity per million T cells fell roughly linearly with age, and a significant reduction was already apparent by age around 40. There was a strong correlation between observed TCR beta diversity and the percentage of naive T cells measured by flow cytometry. Estimates of total diversity based on one million sequenced T cells were considered lower bounds and underestimates. Because the CMV infection status of the donors was unknown, age-related changes in expanded clonotypes may potentially have been confounded. Compared with the aged group, the long-lived group had more naive CD4+ T cells, fewer expanded clones and increased TCR diversity, a pattern suggesting age selection.

This sample also appeared in a second study, on T cells of mothers and their children. Per the second study: Nine systemically healthy Caucasian individuals, comprising three mothers and their six children, were included as donors. cDNA synthesis used all of the extracted RNA, with around 1.6 ug of RNA in each 15 ul reaction. In the second PCR, the M1S primer added sample barcodes and 2-4 random nucleotides. Over 9 million TCR beta CDR3 reads came from each mother, compared with approximately 3.1 million reads from each child. Thymic selection similarly shapes TCR recombination output in related and unrelated pairs, with minor effect from inherited differences. Normalized repertoire overlap was always slightly but never significantly higher in related than unrelated mother-child pairs. No persistent microchimeric T cell clones were detected, at a sensitivity of about 100 clones per million clonotypes. The study used deep NGS to compare TCR beta repertoires of mothers and children, seeking features distinguishing related mother-child pairs from unrelated individuals. Mothers averaged roughly 36 +/- 4 years of age and children averaged about 10 +/- 4 years. After adapter ligation was performed with NEBNext reagents, the libraries were sequenced on an Illumina HiSeq 2000 with 100+100 nt paired-end reads. To avoid cross-contamination, the mother libraries and the child libraries were prepared a month apart and sequenced in separate runs. Each donor had between about 450,000 and 2,200,000 distinct TCR beta clonotypes identified. Naive TCR beta clonotypes were estimated from low-frequency clonotypes matched to each donor's FACS-determined naive share, without sorting.

Material: blood. The TCR was taken from a boy aged 2 to 9 in good health. In this chain, TRBV29-1 is recombined with TRBJ2-1; TRBD2 agrees with 11 junctional bases. The CDR3 protein is CSVGGLAVEQFF. The DNA is as follows: TGCAGCGTTGGGGGACTAGCGGTTGAGCAGTTCTTC.